This TCR beta chain was sequenced during a study of shared clonotypes between healthy human individuals. Turning to the study itself: The composition of the donors was a couple of women and a few men aged 18 to 49. Study-level results: The study generally estimated greater richness for naive than memory subsets.

With respect to this clone: Its target is not known.

Produced via immunoSEQ multiplex PCR; TCRdb's table is partial and in-frame only. The table shows about 700,000 clones, with around 92% occurring only once. Deletions cut 5 bases from V and 5 bases from J, with 9 bases between. This CDR3 is built from 12 residues. Germline assignment: CDR1 SEHNR and CDR2 FQNEAQ (reference sequence). CD45RO-negative cells were positively selected for CCR7, leaving out terminally differentiated effector memory CD45RA+ cells. Nashville, Tennessee was home to all donors, who were Caucasian adults. This TCR came from a man aged 25 to 45 in good health. This chain joins TRBV7-9 and TRBJ2-5; no definite D call. Sequenced material: naive CD8+ T cells sorted from blood. CDR3 bases: TGTGCCAGCAGCCTAGGGTGGGAGACCCAGTACTTC. This codes for CASSLGWETQYF.